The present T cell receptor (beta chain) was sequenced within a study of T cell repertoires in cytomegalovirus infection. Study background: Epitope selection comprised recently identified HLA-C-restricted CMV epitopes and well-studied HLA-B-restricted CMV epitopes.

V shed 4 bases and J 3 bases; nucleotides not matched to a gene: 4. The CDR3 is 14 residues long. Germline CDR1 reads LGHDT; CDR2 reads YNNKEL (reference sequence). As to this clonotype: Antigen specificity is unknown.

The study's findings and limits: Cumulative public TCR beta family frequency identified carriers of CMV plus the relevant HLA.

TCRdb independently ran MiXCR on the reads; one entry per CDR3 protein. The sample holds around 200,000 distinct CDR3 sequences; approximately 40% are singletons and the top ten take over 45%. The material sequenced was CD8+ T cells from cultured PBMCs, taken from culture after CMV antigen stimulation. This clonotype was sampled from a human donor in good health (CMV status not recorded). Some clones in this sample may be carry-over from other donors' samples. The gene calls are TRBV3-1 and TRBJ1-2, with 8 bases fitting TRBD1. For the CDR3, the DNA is TGTGCCAGCAGCCGGCGACAGGGGCACTATGGCTACACCTTC. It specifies CASSRRQGHYGYTF.